The 27 T cell receptor beta chains below come from one sample, sequenced in a study of CD8 T cells in ankylosing spondylitis. One entry per CDR3 protein results from TCRdb running MiXCR on the 5' RACE reads. The repertoire holds roughly 240,000 distinct CDR3 sequences, with roughly 32% as singletons. The specimen was blood, either unsorted or a sorted T cell fraction (not recorded which). The source of these receptors is a male donor with ankylosing spondylitis or in good health (not recorded which).

This clonotype has at least ten counts. CDR3 sequence (DNA): TGTGCCAGCAGTTACGACAGGGGGGCCTACAATGAGCAGTTCTTC. It is translated as CASSYDRGAYNEQFF. The chain links TRBV6-5 to TRBJ2-1; 9 positions agree with TRBD1. With V trimmed by 2 bases and J by 2 bases, 1 base remained unmatched. This CDR3 is 15 amino acids long. From germline, CDR1 is MNHEY and CDR2 SVGAGI.

The rearrangement uses TRBV12-3 or TRBV12-4 and TRBJ2-5; 9 nucleotides align to TRBD1. V was pared by 4 bases and J by 7 bases, with 10 bases of the junction left unmatched. The CDR3 totals 15 residues. The CDR3 loop reads CASSSPSDRGVTQYF. The CDR3, as DNA: TGTGCCAGCAGTTCCCCTAGTGACAGGGGGGTGACCCAGTACTTC.

The chain employs TRBV5-1 and TRBJ1-1; tentative D call: TRBD1 (6 bases). The V gene lost 1 base and the J gene lost 6 bases, with 13 bases spanning the gap. CDR3 length: 14 amino acids. Germline CDR1 is SGHRS and CDR2 is YFSETQ. The CDR3: CASSLTGFVSEAFF. In nucleotides, the CDR3 is TGCGCCAGCAGCTTGACAGGGTTTGTATCTGAAGCTTTCTTT.

This clonotype was picked up a small number of times. This chain links TRBV12-3 or TRBV12-4 with TRBJ1-4; 7 bases match TRBD1. This CDR3 is 14 amino acids long. V was clipped by 5 bases and J by 6 bases; unmatched bases: 6. The CDR3 here is CASSQTGVDEKLFF. In DNA, the CDR3 is TGTGCCAGCAGTCAAACAGGGGTCGATGAAAAACTGTTTTTT.

The sample holds a few counts of this clonotype. V is TRBV20-1 and J is TRBJ2-7; either TRBD1 or TRBD2 may fit D (5 bases each). This CDR3 contains 15 residues. CDR1 and CDR2 (germline): DFQATT, SNEGSKA (reference sequence). Trimming pared 4 bases from V and 1 base from J, leaving 17 bases between. The CDR3 DNA reads TGCAGTGCTAATTCCGGGACCAGCCCATCCTACGAGCAGTACTTC. Translated, it gives CSANSGTSPSYEQYF.

This chain links TRBV20-1 with TRBJ2-1, with TRBD2 matching 8 bases. This CDR3 is built from 16 residues. Germline V CDR1 and CDR2: DFQATT, SNEGSKA (reference sequence). The V gene end was trimmed by 5 bases and the J gene end by 4 bases; junction bases not matched to a gene: 13. The CDR3 here is CSAQPGTRTEYNEQFF. The CDR3 nucleotides are TGCAGTGCTCAACCCGGGACTAGAACCGAGTACAATGAGCAGTTCTTC.

This clonotype came up a few times. V gene TRBV2 combines with J gene TRBJ1-2; D gene unclear. The CDR3 runs to 10 residues. The V end was cut by 5 bases, the J end by 4 bases, with 2 bases between. CDR1 and CDR2 from the germline V gene are SNHLY and FYNNEI. CDR3 protein: CASSTYGYTF. For the CDR3, the DNA is TGTGCCAGCAGTACCTATGGCTACACCTTC.

This clonotype has more than one count but fewer than ten. J is TRBJ2-3 and V is TRBV6-5, with 8 bases that match TRBD1. CDR1 and CDR2 (germline): MNHEY, SVGAGI. This CDR3 is built from 16 residues. Unmatched junction bases numbered 7, after V lost 0 bases and J lost 5 bases. CDR3 region: CASSYSIRGLGDTQYF. The CDR3 DNA sequence: TGTGCCAGCAGTTACTCGATCAGGGGGCTGGGAGATACGCAGTATTTT.

This clonotype was counted ten times or more. This rearrangement joins TRBV6-1 to TRBJ2-7; D gene ambiguous. CDR1 is MNHNS and CDR2 is SASEGT in the germline V gene. The V end was cut by 5 bases, the J end by 7 bases, with 18 bases between. CDR3 length: 14 amino acids. CDR3 DNA: TGTGCCAGCAGTCGGAGACTGGCCGGAGTAGAGCAGTACTTC. Translating gives CASSRRLAGVEQYF.

V usage is TRBV20-1 and J usage is TRBJ2-3; 8 bases are a match to TRBD2. V shed 0 bases, J shed 4 bases, and the junction held 6 bases outside the gene matches. Germline V gene lookup returns CDR1 DFQATT and CDR2 SNEGSKA (reference sequence). The CDR3 spans 15 residues. This CDR3 reads CSARDVIAGSDTQYF. CDR3 nucleotides: TGCAGTGCTAGAGATGTGATAGCGGGGTCAGATACGCAGTATTTT.

The rearrangement links TRBV12-3 or TRBV12-4 to TRBJ1-1; the D gene is possibly TRBD1 (5 bases). This CDR3 is 15 amino acids long. V was shortened by 7 bases and J by 0 bases, with 15 bases between the two germline ends. CDR3 nucleotides: TGTGCCAGCAATCCGGGGCAGCGGGTGAACACTGAAGCTTTCTTT. Translation: CASNPGQRVNTEAFF.

This clonotype has just a few counts. The CDR3 reads CASSFRTGRLDGYTF. CDR3 coding DNA: TGTGCCAGCAGTTTCCGGACAGGGAGGCTGGATGGCTACACCTTC. The chain links TRBV27 to TRBJ1-2, with 8 bases identical to TRBD1. Unmatched junction bases numbered 9, after V lost 3 bases and J lost 6 bases. CDR1 MNHEY and CDR2 SMNVEV come from the germline V gene (reference sequence). This CDR3 has 15 residues.

The chain carries TRBV5-1 and TRBJ2-1, with TRBD2 as a possible D gene (6 bases). CDR3 size: 12 residues. The V gene lost 6 bases and the J gene lost 6 bases, with 10 bases spanning the gap. Germline CDR1 and CDR2: SGHRS and YFSETQ. As DNA, the CDR3 is TGCGCCAGCACGGGGGACGGCAATGAGCAGTTCTTC. Translation gives CASTGDGNEQFF.

V and J are TRBV5-1 and TRBJ2-7, with D perhaps TRBD2 (5 bases). Trimming took 3 bases from V and 0 from J, leaving 10 bases between them. There are 14 residues in the CDR3. Germline assignment: CDR1 SGHRS and CDR2 YFSETQ. CDR3 nucleotides: TGCGCCAGCAGCTCCCCCGGGATCTCCTACGAGCAGTACTTC. As protein: CASSSPGISYEQYF.

CDR3 nucleotide sequence: TGTGCCAGCAGTTTAGGGGTTGGATCCTACGAGCAGTACTTC. Its protein is CASSLGVGSYEQYF. This chain links TRBV6-5 with TRBJ2-7; weak D call: TRBD1 (5 bases). CDR1 MNHEY and CDR2 SVGAGI come from the germline V gene. The length of the CDR3 is 14 residues. Trimming removed 4 bases at V and 1 base at J, with 11 bases between.

V usage is TRBV5-6 and J usage is TRBJ2-7, with 8 bases lining up with TRBD1. V shed 6 bases and J 2 bases; nucleotides not matched to a gene: 10. The V gene's germline CDR1 is SGHDT and CDR2 YYEEEE. CDR3 length: 15 residues. CDR3 amino acids: CASTKGRGHAYEQYF. CDR3 nucleotides: TGTGCCAGCACCAAGGGCAGGGGGCACGCCTACGAGCAGTACTTC.

This clonotype was detected only a few times. The chain combines TRBV12-3 or TRBV12-4 with TRBJ1-1; the D gene is possibly TRBD1 (5 bases). Trimming stripped 2 bases from V and 7 bases from J, with 11 bases between. The CDR3 sequence is 13 residues long. CDR3 coding DNA: TGTGCCAGCAGTTTATTCCAGGGAAATGAAGCTTTCTTT. Translating gives CASSLFQGNEAFF.

This clonotype was recorded a few times. The chain joins TRBV7-9 to TRBJ2-7; 9 positions match TRBD1. The CDR3 is 17 residues long. From germline, CDR1 is SEHNR and CDR2 FQNEAQ (reference sequence). With 4 bases clipped from V and 5 bases from J, the junction kept 15 bases outside the gene matches. CDR3 coding DNA: TGTGCCAGCAGCTCCCAGACTGCCGGGACAGGGTTCCACGAGCAGTACTTC. Translated, it gives CASSSQTAGTGFHEQYF.

V usage is TRBV12-3 or TRBV12-4 and J usage is TRBJ2-1; 9 nucleotides align to TRBD1. The CDR3 covers 15 residues. Germline trimming cut 5 bases from V and 2 bases from J; bases unmatched to any gene: 4. The CDR3 loop is CASSPRDRAYNEQFF. The CDR3 DNA sequence: TGTGCCAGCAGTCCCCGGGACAGGGCCTACAATGAGCAGTTCTTC.

This sequence joins TRBV5-1 and TRBJ1-1; D is unclear. The germline gives CDR1 SGHRS, CDR2 YFSETQ. Trimming took off 0 bases at V and 5 bases at J, with 5 bases between the two ends. The CDR3 runs 12 residues. The CDR3 region is CASSLGRTEAFF. The CDR3 region has the DNA TGCGCCAGCAGCTTGGGTAGGACTGAAGCTTTCTTT.

This clonotype was recorded a few times. CDR3 region: CASSVRDASNQPQHF. CDR3 coding DNA: TGTGCCAGCAGTGTCCGGGACGCTAGCAATCAGCCCCAGCATTTT. V usage is TRBV6-2 or TRBV6-3 and J usage is TRBJ1-5; D might be TRBD1 (5 bases). CDR1 is MNHEY and CDR2 is SVGEGT in the germline V gene. V was pared by 5 bases and J by 0 bases, with 11 bases between. The CDR3 is 15 amino acids.

The chain links TRBV19 to TRBJ2-1; tentative D call: TRBD2 (5 bases). Per the germline V gene, CDR1 is LNHDA and CDR2 is SQIVND (reference sequence). This CDR3 is built from 15 residues. Trimming took 3 bases from V and 5 from J, leaving 14 bases between them. CDR3 loop: CASSIASPPNNEQFF. The CDR3 DNA reads as TGTGCCAGTAGTATTGCTAGCCCACCTAACAATGAGCAGTTCTTC.

This chain connects TRBV6-5 to TRBJ2-3; D remains ambiguous. Per germline, CDR1 MNHEY and CDR2 SVGAGI. The V gene lost 2 bases and the J gene lost 4 bases, with 10 bases spanning the gap. There are 14 residues in the CDR3. The chain's CDR3 is CASSYTGRADTQYF. CDR3 nucleotides: TGTGCCAGCAGTTACACTGGGCGCGCAGATACGCAGTATTTT.

The V gene is TRBV20-1, the J gene TRBJ2-7; 7 nucleotides agree with TRBD1. CDR3 length: 15 residues. The trim removed 6 bases at V and 2 bases at J, leaving 13 bases unmatched. Per the germline V gene, CDR1 is DFQATT and CDR2 is SNEGSKA (reference sequence). CDR3 sequence: CSAPGAYGTAYEQYF. The CDR3 bases are TGCAGTGCCCCCGGGGCGTACGGGACAGCCTACGAGCAGTACTTC.

The J gene is TRBJ2-6, the V gene TRBV15; D possibly corresponds to TRBD2 (6 bases). V lost 0 bases to trimming and J lost 0 bases, with 9 bases between them. The CDR3 runs to 17 residues. Germline lookup yields CDR1 LNHNV and CDR2 YYDKDF (reference sequence). CDR3 sequence (DNA): TGTGCCACCAGCAGAGATCCCGGGAGCTCTGGGGCCAACGTCCTGACTTTC. Protein: CATSRDPGSSGANVLTF.

The rearrangement joins TRBV20-1 to TRBJ2-3, with D unresolved. V gave up 0 bases and J gave up 1 base, with 23 bases separating them. Germline loops: CDR1 DFQATT, CDR2 SNEGSKA (reference sequence). There are 19 residues in the CDR3. The CDR3 region has the DNA TGCAGTGCTAGAGATCAGCGACCAATTTCCCTCAGGCGCACAGATACGCAGTATTTT. This gives the protein CSARDQRPISLRRTDTQYF.

In this sample, this clonotype turned up a few times. The chain joins TRBV5-5 to TRBJ1-5; 7 bases line up with TRBD1. This CDR3 spans 15 amino acids. The germline gives CDR1 SGHKS, CDR2 YYEKEE (reference sequence). V shed 2 bases, J shed 3 bases, and the junction held 5 bases outside the gene matches. DNA for the CDR3: TGTGCCAGCAGCTTCGGGACAGCTAACAATCAGCCCCAGCATTTT. It is translated as CASSFGTANNQPQHF.